A selection of T cell receptor beta chains follows, all from one sample in a study of cytotoxic CD8 clonotypes in ibrutinib-treated CLL. Some clones are missing from TCRdb's copy, which holds only in-frame ones; the method was immunoSEQ multiplex PCR. Of around 250,000 clones in the sample, around 70% are singletons; the top ten hold 15%. The material sequenced was PBMCs, taken after 24 months of ibrutinib treatment. The receptors come from a human donor with chronic lymphocytic leukemia. Each CDR3 is given with its conserved first and last residue. Fields, in order: D gene, clone size, J gene, V gene, CDR3 DNA, CDR3 protein. A D gene is named only where the DNA matches it firmly. Clone size is shown for a subset of rows, as once, few, many or a class of expanded clone.

D: NA
size: NA
J: TRBJ2-5
V: TRBV30
DNA: TGTGCCTGGAGTGTACGTCTTGGAGTCGAGACCCAGTACTTC
CDR3: CAWSVRLGVETQYF

D: NA
size: NA
J: TRBJ2-1
V: TRBV5-1
DNA: TGCGCCAGCAGCTTGGAGTGGAATGAGCAGTTCTTC
CDR3: CASSLEWNEQFF

D: NA
size: NA
J: TRBJ2-4
V: TRBV6-5
DNA: TGTGCCAGCAGTTCAGGGGGGATGGCCAAAAACATTCAGTACTTC
CDR3: CASSSGGMAKNIQYF

D: NA
size: NA
J: TRBJ2-3
V: TRBV7-6
DNA: TGTGCCAGCAGCTTGGGACTTTCAACGCAGTATTTT
CDR3: CASSLGLSTQYF

D: NA
size: NA
J: TRBJ1-5
V: TRBV27
DNA: TGTGCCAGCTCTCTAGGCGGGATTTCTGATGGCAATCAGCCCCAGCATTTT
CDR3: CASSLGGISDGNQPQHF

D: NA
size: NA
J: TRBJ2-4
V: TRBV27
DNA: TGTGCCAGCAGTTTAGGATCCCGGGGGTCCAAAAACATTCAGTACTTC
CDR3: CASSLGSRGSKNIQYF

D: NA
size: once
J: TRBJ2-6
V: TRBV30
DNA: TGTGCCTGGAGTCAGGCTCTACGGGACGTCTACTCTGGGGCCAACGTCCTGACTTTC
CDR3: CAWSQALRDVYSGANVLTF

D: NA
size: NA
J: TRBJ2-7
V: TRBV27
DNA: TGTGCCAGCAGTCAATACACGCGCTGGCCCAACGAGCAGTACTTC
CDR3: CASSQYTRWPNEQYF

D: TRBD2
size: NA
J: TRBJ2-7
V: TRBV11-2
DNA: TGTGCCAGCAGCTTTTTGGCGGGAGCCCCGTCTGTCGGCGAGCAGTACTTC
CDR3: CASSFLAGAPSVGEQYF

D: NA
size: few
J: TRBJ2-7
V: TRBV5-4
DNA: TGTGCCAGCTCCCTTGGGCGGACCCCTTCCTACGAGCAGTACTTC
CDR3: CASSLGRTPSYEQYF

D: NA
size: once
J: TRBJ2-7
V: TRBV4-3
DNA: TGCGCCAGCAGCCAAGGAAGAGGGCCGGGTTACGAGCAGTACTTC
CDR3: CASSQGRGPGYEQYF

D: NA
size: NA
J: TRBJ1-5
V: TRBV20-1
DNA: TGCAGTGCTAGCGAGGGTCAGCCCCAGCATTTT
CDR3: CSASEGQPQHF

D: TRBD2
size: NA
J: TRBJ2-3
V: TRBV7-2
DNA: TGTGCCAGCAGCATTTTAGCGGGAGAGGCAGATACGCAGTATTTT
CDR3: CASSILAGEADTQYF

D: NA
size: NA
J: TRBJ1-1
V: TRBV7-2
DNA: TGTGCCAGCAGCCAGACGAACACTGAAGCTTTCTTT
CDR3: CASSQTNTEAFF

D: TRBD2
size: NA
J: TRBJ2-1
V: TRBV27
DNA: TGTGCCAGCAGTTCAAAACTAGCGGCAAAAAGGAATGAGCAGTTCTTC
CDR3: CASSSKLAAKRNEQFF

D: NA
size: NA
J: TRBJ2-5
V: TRBV6-6
DNA: TGTGCCAGCCACCCAAACCCGGGGAGCCAAGAGACCCAGTACTTC
CDR3: CASHPNPGSQETQYF

D: TRBD1
size: once
J: TRBJ2-3
V: TRBV7-9
DNA: TGTGCCAGCAGCCCGGAGACAGGGGGTGCAGATACGCAGTATTTT
CDR3: CASSPETGGADTQYF

D: NA
size: NA
J: TRBJ1-3
V: TRBV29-1
DNA: TGCAGCGTTGTCGCCGGGTCTGGAAACACCATATATTTT
CDR3: CSVVAGSGNTIYF

D: NA
size: NA
J: TRBJ1-5
V: TRBV19
DNA: TGTGCCAGTAGTATCGGCTGGGGGAATCAGCCCCAGCATTTT
CDR3: CASSIGWGNQPQHF

D: NA
size: few
J: TRBJ2-3
V: TRBV4-3
DNA: TGCGCCAGCAGCCTAAACACAGATACGCAGTATTTT
CDR3: CASSLNTDTQYF

D: TRBD2
size: NA
J: TRBJ2-5
V: TRBV30
DNA: TGTGCCTGGACCGGACTAGGGGCGGGCCGGGAGACCCAGTACTTC
CDR3: CAWTGLGAGRETQYF

D: NA
size: few
J: TRBJ2-7
V: TRBV21-1
DNA: TGTGCCATTCCGGGACATATTTGCTCCTACGAGCAGTACTTC
CDR3: CAIPGHICSYEQYF

D: TRBD2
size: NA
J: TRBJ2-5
V: TRBV27
DNA: TGTGCCAGCAGTTTCCTTGCGAGCGGGAGAAGAGAGACCCAGTACTTC
CDR3: CASSFLASGRRETQYF

D: NA
size: few
J: TRBJ2-1
V: TRBV28
DNA: TGTGCCAGCAGTACCCCCTCAGGGGATGAGCAGTTCTTC
CDR3: CASSTPSGDEQFF

D: TRBD1
size: NA
J: TRBJ2-6
V: TRBV6-5
DNA: TGTGCTTCAGCAGAGGACAGGGCCGGGGCCAACGTCCTGACTTTC
CDR3: CASAEDRAGANVLTF

D: NA
size: NA
J: TRBJ1-2
V: TRBV9
DNA: TGTGCCAGCGGAAATGGCTACACCTTC
CDR3: CASGNGYTF

D: NA
size: NA
J: TRBJ2-5
V: TRBV5-4
DNA: TGTGCCAGCAGCGGAGAGACCCAGTACTTC
CDR3: CASSGETQYF

D: TRBD2
size: NA
J: TRBJ2-1
V: TRBV30
DNA: TGTGCCCGCGGCGGTTCGGGAGGGGGATATGAGCAGTTCTTC
CDR3: CARGGSGGGYEQFF

D: NA
size: once
J: TRBJ1-5
V: TRBV19
DNA: TGTGCCAGTAGAAGACAACCCTGGGGGAATCAGCCCCAGCATTTT
CDR3: CASRRQPWGNQPQHF

D: NA
size: NA
J: TRBJ2-7
V: TRBV9
DNA: TGTGCCAGCAGCACCCACAGGGACGGAAACTACGAGCAGTACTTC
CDR3: CASSTHRDGNYEQYF

D: NA
size: NA
J: TRBJ1-1
V: TRBV9
DNA: TGTGCCAGCAGCGTAGGAGCCTTGGCTGGGAACACTGAAGCTTTCTTT
CDR3: CASSVGALAGNTEAFF

D: NA
size: NA
J: TRBJ2-7
V: TRBV18
DNA: TGTGCCAGCTCACCTCCGGGGTCAGGGGGGTACGAGCAGTACTTC
CDR3: CASSPPGSGGYEQYF

D: NA
size: NA
J: TRBJ2-7
V: TRBV28
DNA: TGTGCCAGTCGAACCGGGCCCGAGCAGTACTTC
CDR3: CASRTGPEQYF

D: TRBD2
size: NA
J: TRBJ2-1
V: TRBV29-1
DNA: TGCAGCGTCCGACGACTAGCGGGAGTAGAGCAGTTCTTC
CDR3: CSVRRLAGVEQFF

D: NA
size: few
J: TRBJ2-7
V: TRBV20-1
DNA: TGCAGTGCTAGAACTAACGAGCAGTACTTC
CDR3: CSARTNEQYF

D: TRBD2
size: NA
J: TRBJ2-7
V: TRBV6-6
DNA: TGTGCCAGCAGCTATATAGCGGGAGAAAGCGAGCAGTACTTC
CDR3: CASSYIAGESEQYF

D: TRBD1
size: NA
J: TRBJ2-4
V: TRBV11-2
DNA: TGTGCCAGCAGGCCAATCCAACAGACAGGGGGCTCGGGCATTCAGTACTTC
CDR3: CASRPIQQTGGSGIQYF

D: NA
size: NA
J: TRBJ1-4
V: TRBV30
DNA: TGTGCCTGGAAGGCCGGGGTCAAGGATGAAAAACTGTTTTTT
CDR3: CAWKAGVKDEKLFF

D: NA
size: few
J: TRBJ1-1
V: TRBV2
DNA: TGTGCCAGCGGGCAACAGACCCCTGAAGCTTTCTTT
CDR3: CASGQQTPEAFF

D: TRBD2
size: NA
J: TRBJ2-2
V: TRBV7-7
DNA: TGTGCTAGCAGCCCGAGACTAGCGGGAGGAACCGGGGAGCTGTTTTTT
CDR3: CASSPRLAGGTGELFF